The T cell receptor beta chain described here comes from a study of cytomegalovirus exposure and HLA in healthy donors (dated by TCRdb to 2016 to 2017). Broadly, across the study: An earlier analysis of approximately 600 of the donors reported roughly 300 Gb of sequence data and some 120 million unique TCR beta sequences from around 200 million T cells. Roughly 300 gigabases of sequencing data and approximately 92 million unique TCR sequences made up an early release that covered under 750 HLA-typed donors. Of the 398 genotyped donors, 65% to 90% fell in the genetic ancestry cluster associated with self-reported Caucasian donors. The aim of the study was to test whether cataloging public T cell receptors could identify signatures of past pathogen exposure. The study used immunosequencing to profile the T cell repertoires of 666 subjects and linked those repertoires to cytomegalovirus serostatus. In addition to the first cohort of 666 subjects, a separate validation cohort of 130 or so different subjects was used. The study combined high-throughput TCR immunosequencing, statistical association of individual TCRs with disease status, and machine learning to predict cytomegalovirus infection status. To study patterns of TCR occurrence, a later analysis re-analyzed previously published TCR beta repertoires from 650 to 750 donors and added high-resolution HLA genotyping. Rather than using new phenotypic data, the later analysis identified candidate immune exposures from TCR beta sequences and from how often those sequences occurred across donors. In an earlier analysis of roughly 600 of the donors, high-throughput TCR beta sequencing was used to judge whether each TCR beta V gene segment behaved as functional or pseudogenic. Donor age, sex, ethnicity and CMV serostatus were collected together with the repertoire data. Genome-wide SNP genotypes for about 55% of the roughly 670 donors were used in a later genetic analysis, which treated that subset as a discovery cohort. Every repertoire in the discovery cohort had been generated on one and the same sequencing platform. HLA typing included class I and class II loci at four-digit resolution. The number of donors typed differed by locus, with 629-630 for A, B, C, DRB1 and DQB1, roughly 550 for DQA1, 606 for DPA1, and some 450 for DPB1. Four to six DR-DQ haplotypes were handled as single units for association and clustering, since linkage in the cohort was strong. Across some 400 genotyped donors of the cohort, an average of roughly 230,000 unique TCR beta nucleotide sequences per donor were sequenced, and roughly 20% of those sequences were non-productive. Here is what the overall study found, with its caveats: Because the 87-base-pair reads could not distinguish some IMGT-functional V segments, including TRBV6-2 and TRBV6-3, those segments were excluded. According to the authors, the approach could potentially be generalized to other disease states and immunological phenotypes. Because counts were too low, some 17 rarely observed V segments, including chromosome 9 orphons, were left out of the earlier analysis of a few hundred of the donors. The cohort was sequenced for TCR beta chains only, and without alpha or paired-chain data the features that could be detected were limited. For the cohort, immune exposure information was limited to CMV serostatus. Because some donors lacked HLA typing at each locus, the association tests relied only on the typed subset. In both the original and validation cohorts, the classifier was reported to diagnose cytomegalovirus status with high specificity and sensitivity. A later analysis associated roughly 17,000 TCR beta sequences with specific HLA alleles at a false discovery rate of 0.05. Several of the top co-occurrence clusters appeared to be linked to parvovirus B19, influenza, CMV and Epstein-Barr virus, according to a later analysis. In an earlier analysis of several hundred of the donors, most TCR beta V segments were observed in productive rearrangements about 87% or about 30% of the time, broadly matching IMGT annotations. While some public TCRs were present in many individuals, most TCR sequences turned up only very rarely across donors. According to a later analysis, TCR association rates differed among HLA loci, with DRB1 alleles showing the most associated TCRs and HLA-C alleles showing the fewest. Sequencing depth was assumed to be roughly uniform across donors in the presence/absence analyses, though that assumption may not hold. According to a later genetic analysis, donors in an Asian-associated ancestry cluster had fewer N-insertions in productive TCRs than the roughly 670-donor mean. A further reported finding was that TCR beta sequences accurately predicted the HLA-A and HLA-B alleles for most subjects in the first cohort. In vitro tests confirmed that a few of the cytomegalovirus-associated TCR beta chains recognize cytomegalovirus antigens. Compared with equally common non-associated chains, HLA-associated TCR beta chains in a later analysis were more clonally expanded and had lower generation probabilities. A cluster of highly shared sequence variants was judged likely to be a technical artifact of the sequencing pipeline. The study listed 164 TCR beta chains as associated with cytomegalovirus. Strong co-occurrence of HLA alleles, especially DR and DQ, made assigning TCR associations to individual alleles difficult. Linkage disequilibrium might explain the correlated functional status among segregating V segments, but an unknown experimental factor could not be ruled out. According to a later analysis, most CMV-associated TCR beta chains appeared to be HLA-restricted, and the HLA associations seemed to be driven largely by CMV exposure. An association between a missense DCLRE1C variant and V-gene and J-gene trimming of TCR beta chains was found in a later genetic analysis and replicated in an independent cohort.

Turning to this clone: The clone's antigen remains unknown. Base qualities were left out, and no much larger clone turns up one base away.

Library creation used the immunoSEQ multiplex PCR assay. A mixture of 60 forward primers for TCR Vbeta segments and 13 reverse primers for TCR Jbeta segments was used in the multiplex PCR. The CDR3 region of rearranged TCR beta genes was amplified from genomic DNA by a multiplex PCR assay. The amplified TCR beta libraries were sequenced on the Illumina HiSeq System as 87-base-pair reads. The study's processing was this. A later analysis counted tens of millions of unique TCR beta chains across the 666 repertoires, and 9.5 million to 11 million of these chains were shared by at least two donors. Raw reads were error-corrected and collapsed into unique sequences with a nearest-neighbor algorithm that merged closely related sequences to remove PCR and sequencing errors. V, D and J gene segments were assigned by aligning CDR3 sequences to IMGT reference sequences. For a sequence to be retained, a match of at least six nucleotides was required to both a V gene segment and a J gene segment. Rearrangements were classified as productive when the CDR3 lacked stop codons and remained in frame with V and J, and all other rearrangements were classified as non-productive. Following IMGT convention, CDR3 was defined as the stretch from the second conserved V-encoded cysteine to the conserved J-encoded phenylalanine. Sequences without an unambiguous match to a single V gene segment were excluded from the earlier analysis of approximately 560 of the donors. An earlier analysis of several hundred of the donors called V segments functional above 56.7% productive rearrangements and segregating when the between-donor standard deviation exceeded 5%. A statistical classification framework was built for diagnosing cytomegalovirus status from the catalog of TCR beta chain sequences. In a later analysis, TCR nucleotide sequences were compared against IMGT/GENE-DB human TR gene sequences so that V and J genes could be assigned. The TCRdist pipeline was used in a later analysis to assign CDR3 sequences and most-parsimonious VDJ recombination scenarios. In a later analysis, each TCR beta chain was defined by its CDR3 amino acid sequence together with its V-gene family, and reads lacking a unique V-gene family were excluded. To address suspected cross-contamination and a sequencing artifact, a later analysis removed around 590 highly shared, low-generation-probability nucleotide sequences. A later analysis calculated a clonal expansion index for each public chain from normalized within-repertoire ranks of inferred template counts. In a later analysis, generation probabilities were computed using a VDJ recombination model fitted to out-of-frame rearrangements, and the results were checked against IGoR. In a later analysis, TCR-TCR, TCR-HLA and TCR-CMV co-occurrence was scored with hypergeometric tests, and a repertoire-size bias correction was applied to TCR pairs. A later analysis estimated false discovery rates by permuting HLA or CMV assignments 20 times. In a later analysis, co-occurring TCRs were grouped using DBSCAN, and TCRdist sequence similarity was added for clustering within HLA-allele-positive subsets. For co-occurrence clustering, repertoires with fewer than 30,000 or more than 120,000 public chains were excluded, along with several repertoires with anomalous nucleotide sharing. As stored in TCRdb, this immuneACCESS dataset retains in-frame rearrangements with V and J assigned. A fraction of the clones does not appear; measured against another copy, unresolved V genes explain less than half of the discrepancy, and the remainder lacks a known reason. The V and J calls and clone size were taken over from that table, and D and trimming were inferred from the DNA. Counted in this sample were roughly 120,000 clones; 55% to 75% of them appeared once. 5.4% of the sample goes to the ten largest clones.

The CDR3 spans 15 residues, from the cysteine through the phenylalanine. Of the read, only the CDR3 DNA is kept; its 45 bases are in frame from base 1. The V end loses 2 bases and the J end loses 6 bases, and a stretch of 14 bases separates them. Via the germline V gene, CDR1 is MNHEY and CDR2 SVGAGI. The cohort was made up of 650 to 700 healthy bone marrow donors. At the time of sampling, every cohort member was nominally healthy, though immune exposures that went unrecorded were likely present. The donor tested CMV seropositive, placing the donor among the 290 or so seropositive members of the cohort. Every donor gave a peripheral blood sample, and the peripheral blood mononuclear cells from that sample were used for TCR beta sequencing. Genomic DNA extraction from the blood cell samples was performed with the Qiagen DNeasy Blood Extraction Kit.

Sequenced material: PBMCs. This TCR was sampled from a woman between 65 and 79 years old in good health and CMV-seropositive. The V and J genes are TRBV6-5 and TRBJ1-5; tentative D gene TRBD1, with 5 bases matching. Here is the DNA: TGTGCCAGCAGTTACGGGCAGGGTCTAAGTCAGCCCCAGCATTTT. Its product reads: CASSYGQGLSQPQHF.